Listed here are 27 T cell receptor beta chains from one sample, sequenced in a study of blood T cell repertoires in COVID-19. Clones were read by immunoSEQ multiplex PCR, and TCRdb kept only the in-frame ones, dropping some. The sample contains tens of thousands of clones, over 85% of which appear only once. The sequencing sample was made of peripheral blood. These receptor sequences come from a human donor in a cohort sampled during active COVID-19.

The chain's CDR3 is CASSGLAGGDTQYF. CDR3 DNA sequence: TGTGCCAGCAGTGGACTAGCGGGGGGTGATACGCAGTATTTT. This chain connects TRBV2 to TRBJ2-3, with 13 positions matching TRBD2. CDR1 and CDR2 from the germline V gene are SNHLY and FYNNEI. This CDR3 comprises 14 residues. V shed 4 bases, J shed 6 bases, and the junction held 1 base outside the gene matches.

The chain is built from TRBV14 and TRBJ2-1, with 9 bases aligning to TRBD2. Germline assignment: CDR1 SGHDN and CDR2 FVKESK. CDR3 length: 15 amino acids. Trimming removed 6 bases from V and 8 bases from J; junction bases left unmatched: 11. This CDR3 is CASSPRRGGRDEQFF. CDR3 DNA sequence: TGTGCCAGCAGTCCCCGGCGGGGGGGAAGGGATGAGCAGTTCTTC.

A note on this clone: The junction differs from germline at one of its ends, possibly a read error. CDR3 nucleotides: TGTGCCAGCAGTTTGCAGGGGCGCACGGATACGCAGTATTTT. Protein sequence: CASSLQGRTDTQYF. This chain connects TRBV27 to TRBJ2-3; D might be TRBD1 (6 bases). The germline V gene encodes CDR1 MNHEY and CDR2 SMNVEV (reference sequence). The CDR3 is 14 residues long.

This chain uses TRBV30 with TRBJ2-3, with D possibly being TRBD2 (6 bases). CDR1 is GTSNPN, CDR2 SVGIG, per germline (reference sequence). Trimming shortened V by 0 bases and J by 5 bases, and 12 bases separated the two germline ends. The CDR3 has 14 residues. The CDR3 sequence: CAWSVLAVGDTQYF. The CDR3 region has the DNA TGTGCCTGGAGTGTACTAGCCGTTGGAGATACGCAGTATTTT. The full variable domain, completed using reference TRBV30 and TRBJ2-3, is SQTIHQWPATLVQPVGSPLSLECTVEGTSNPNLYWYRQAAGRGLQLLFYSVGIGQISSEVPQNLSASRPQDRQFILSSKKLLLSDSGFYLCAWSVLAVGDTQYFGPGTRLTVL.

J is TRBJ2-3 and V is TRBV7-2; D is unresolved. CDR1 and CDR2 (germline): SGHTA, FQGNSA. The V gene lost 5 bases and the J gene lost 0 bases, with 3 bases spanning the gap. The CDR3 totals 12 residues. The CDR3 bases are TGTGCCAGCAGCCCTAGCACAGATACGCAGTATTTT. Its translation is CASSPSTDTQYF.

The chain joins TRBV5-1 to TRBJ2-7; 7 nucleotides align to TRBD1. The V gene's germline CDR1 is SGHRS and CDR2 YFSETQ. The CDR3 is 17 amino acids. Losses at the gene ends were 0 bases for V and 0 bases for J; bases not matched to a gene: 9. CDR3 protein: CASSLGGVRGISYEQYF. The CDR3 DNA sequence: TGCGCCAGCAGCTTGGGTGGGGTCAGGGGGATCTCCTACGAGCAGTACTTC. Drawing the rest from reference TRBV5-1 and TRBJ2-7, the complete variable domain is KAGVTQTPRYLIKTRGQQVTLSCSPISGHRSVSWYQQTPGQGLQFLFEYFSETQRNKGNFPGRFSGRQFSNSRSEMNVSTLELGDSALYLCASSLGGVRGISYEQYFGPGTRLTVT.

In its sample, this clone was seen once. The gene calls are TRBV7-3 and TRBJ2-1, with D possibly being TRBD1 (6 bases). The CDR3 is 14 amino acids. Germline V gene lookup returns CDR1 SGHTA and CDR2 FQGTGA. Trimming took off 3 bases at V and 0 bases at J, with 6 bases between the two ends. The CDR3 here is CASSFRGSYNEQFF. The CDR3 DNA is TGTGCCAGCAGCTTCAGGGGCTCCTACAATGAGCAGTTCTTC. Based on the CDR3 plus reference TRBV7-3 and TRBJ2-1, the full variable domain is GAGVSQTPSNKVTEKGKYVELRCDPISGHTALYWYRQSLGQGPEFLIYFQGTGAADDSGLPNDRFFAVRPEGSVSTLKIQRTERGDSAVYLCASSFRGSYNEQFFGPGTRLTVL.

The chain joins TRBV2 to TRBJ2-2, with TRBD1 as a possible D gene (5 bases). Deletions cut 0 bases from V and 7 bases from J, with 15 bases between. This CDR3 region has 16 residues. Germline loops: CDR1 SNHLY, CDR2 FYNNEI. The CDR3 nucleotides are TGTGCCAGCAGTGAAGCTGGCCTGGGGCTACTCGGGGAGCTGTTTTTT. Its protein is CASSEAGLGLLGELFF.

This chain joins TRBV7-9 and TRBJ1-2; D call uncertain. V dropped 1 base and J dropped 2 bases, with 8 bases sitting between them. CDR3 length: 14 amino acids. Per the germline V gene, CDR1 is SEHNR and CDR2 is FQNEAQ (reference sequence). The CDR3 spells CASSLVAENYGYTF. For the CDR3, the DNA is TGTGCCAGCAGCTTAGTTGCGGAGAACTATGGCTACACCTTC. Complete variable domain (other parts from reference TRBV7-9 and TRBJ1-2): DTGVSQNPRHKITKRGQNVTFRCDPISEHNRLYWYRQTLGQGPEFLTYFQNEAQLEKSRLLSDRFSAERPKGSFSTLEIQRTEQGDSAMYLCASSLVAENYGYTFGSGTRLTVV.

The DNA for the CDR3 is TGTGCCAGCAGCCCACAGGGGTATGGCACTGAAGCTTTCTTT. Its translation: CASSPQGYGTEAFF. J is TRBJ1-1 and V is TRBV3-1 (or the pseudogene TRBV3-2); 7 positions agree with TRBD1. Trimming at V came to 4 bases and at J to 4 bases, leaving 6 bases not matched to a gene. CDR3 length: 14 residues. Germline assignment: CDR1 LGHDT and CDR2 YNNKEL (reference sequence).

The chain employs TRBV19 and TRBJ2-1; tentatively, D is TRBD1 (5 bases). CDR3 length equals 15 residues. CDR1 LNHDA and CDR2 SQIVND come from the germline V gene (reference sequence). Trimming pared 3 bases from V and 5 bases from J, leaving 14 bases between. In DNA, the CDR3 is TGTGCCAGTAGTATCGCGGCAGGGAAGCACAATGAGCAGTTCTTC. This translates into CASSIAAGKHNEQFF.

The rearrangement joins TRBV7-8 to TRBJ2-5; D ambiguous. The CDR3 length is 15 residues. CDR1 and CDR2 from the germline V gene are SGHVS and FQNEAQ. V was pared by 1 base and J by 1 base, with 10 bases between. CDR3 nucleotide sequence: TGTGCCAGCAGCTTAGGGAGTCGCCCCCAAGAGACCCAGTACTTC. It codes for CASSLGSRPQETQYF.

The rearrangement joins TRBV14 to TRBJ2-7; D gene ambiguous. The CDR3 extends over 13 amino acids. Germline CDR1 and CDR2: SGHDN and FVKESK. V was clipped by 1 base and J by 1 base, with 5 bases between them. Here the CDR3 reads CASSQGPSYEQYF. The CDR3 DNA is TGTGCCAGCAGCCAAGGTCCGTCCTACGAGCAGTACTTC.

V usage is TRBV7-3 and J usage is TRBJ2-1; TRBD1 is a possible D gene (6 bases). V lost 6 bases to trimming and J lost 0 bases, with 9 bases between them. CDR3 length equals 14 residues. CDR1 and CDR2 (germline): SGHTA, FQGTGA. CDR3 protein: CASSLQGSYNEQFF. The CDR3 DNA follows: TGTGCCAGCAGTCTACAGGGCTCCTACAATGAGCAGTTCTTC.

The V gene is TRBV23-1, the J gene TRBJ1-2, with a tentative D call TRBD1 (6 bases). TRBV23-1 is designated an ORF whose function remains uncertain. The V end was cut by 2 bases, the J end by 1 base, with 11 bases between. The CDR3 has 15 amino acids. The CDR3 region is CASSQTGFGNYGYTF. CDR3 nucleotide sequence: TGCGCCAGCAGTCAAACAGGGTTTGGTAACTATGGCTACACCTTC.

The gene calls are TRBV7-2 and TRBJ2-7; D is possibly TRBD1 (5 bases). V lost 5 bases and J 2 bases, leaving 13 bases between the germline ends. The CDR3 has 14 residues. Germline V CDR1 and CDR2: SGHTA, FQGNSA. The CDR3 loop reads CASSPQGGAYEQYF. Written as DNA, the CDR3 is TGTGCCAGCAGCCCCCAGGGTGGGGCCTACGAGCAGTACTTC. The whole variable domain, remainder taken from reference TRBV7-2 and TRBJ2-7, is GAGVSQSPSNKVTEKGKDVELRCDPISGHTALYWYRQSLGQGLEFLIYFQGNSAPDKSGLPSDRFSAERTGGSVSTLTIQRTQQEDSAVYLCASSPQGGAYEQYFGPGTRLTVT.

The V call is TRBV12-3 or TRBV12-4, the J call TRBJ1-2; D is ambiguous. V was cut by 5 bases and J by 2 bases, with 3 bases left in between. This CDR3 comprises 11 residues. The CDR3: CASSQNYGYTF. Here the CDR3 DNA reads TGTGCCAGCAGTCAAAACTATGGCTACACCTTC.

This sequence joins TRBV6-6 and TRBJ1-5; no firm D call. The germline V gene has CDR1 MNHNY and CDR2 SVGAGI (reference sequence). Trimming removed 0 bases from V and 9 bases from J, with 9 bases in between. This CDR3 spans 13 amino acids. The CDR3 nucleotides read TGTGCCAGCAGTTACTCGGAGGCTCGGCCCCAGCATTTT. Protein: CASSYSEARPQHF.

As regards this clone: The junction shows a germline mismatch at one end, possibly a read error. V gene TRBV12-3 or TRBV12-4 combines with J gene TRBJ2-5, with a weak D call TRBD2 (6 bases). CDR3 size: 13 residues. CDR3 DNA: TGTGCCAGCAGCTTAGGTTCGGAGGGACGGAGTAACTTC. Translation gives CASSLGSEGRSNF.

The chain has TRBV29-1 and TRBJ1-4; D possibly corresponds to TRBD1 (5 bases). The J call is doubtful: the DNA matches TRBJ2-2 better. The CDR3 sequence is 11 residues long. Per the germline V gene, CDR1 is SQVTM and CDR2 is ANQGSEA. CDR3 DNA sequence: TGCAGCGTTGTAAAGGGGTTGGAGCTGTTTTTT. Translated, it gives CSVVKGLELFF.

This chain connects TRBV27 to TRBJ2-3; 11 bases align to TRBD2. The CDR3 sequence is 17 residues long. V shed 3 bases, J shed 4 bases, and the junction held 9 bases outside the gene matches. In germline, CDR1 is MNHEY, CDR2 SMNVEV (reference sequence). The CDR3 region is CASSLIAGGSGADTQYF. The CDR3 DNA reads as TGTGCCAGCAGTTTGATAGCGGGAGGGAGCGGCGCAGATACGCAGTATTTT.

The genes are TRBV15 and TRBJ1-5; a possible D gene is TRBD1 (5 bases). CDR1 and CDR2 (germline): LNHNV, YYDKDF (reference sequence). V lost 0 bases to trimming and J lost 6 bases, with 9 bases between them. There are 14 residues in the CDR3. The CDR3 region is CATSRDRVVQPQHF. CDR3 DNA: TGTGCCACCAGCAGAGACAGGGTGGTTCAGCCCCAGCATTTT.

The chain links TRBV11-3 to TRBJ2-3; TRBD1 is a possible D gene (6 bases). This CDR3 has 14 amino acids. The germline V gene has CDR1 SGHNT and CDR2 YENEEA. V gave up 6 bases and J gave up 5 bases, with 15 bases separating them. CDR3 region: CASRDYSGVDTQYF. CDR3 nucleotide sequence: TGTGCCAGCAGGGATTACTCAGGGGTAGATACGCAGTATTTT.

The chain uses TRBV23-1 and TRBJ2-6, with a possible D match to TRBD1 (6 bases). TRBV23-1 is marked as an open reading frame, function uncertain. Trimming removed 3 bases from V and 8 bases from J, with 20 bases in between. The CDR3 has 17 residues. The CDR3 protein is CASSQAGQPLSPNVLTF. CDR3 DNA sequence: TGCGCCAGCAGTCAGGCCGGACAGCCCCTTAGTCCCAACGTCCTGACTTTC.

This chain connects TRBV11-3 to TRBJ2-1; no reliable D call. V was pared by 5 bases and J by 4 bases, with 12 bases between. The CDR3 extends over 14 amino acids. Germline V CDR1 and CDR2: SGHNT, YENEEA. The CDR3 region has the DNA TGTGCCAGCAGCCTTCCTGGAGAGTACAATGAGCAGTTCTTC. This sequence encodes CASSLPGEYNEQFF.

This chain joins TRBV10-1 and TRBJ1-5; TRBD1 matches at 8 bases. This CDR3 comprises 15 residues. The germline gives CDR1 WNHNN, CDR2 SYGVQD (reference sequence). Unmatched junction bases numbered 6, after V lost 8 bases and J lost 0 bases. The CDR3, as DNA: TGCGCCAGCCGGACAGGGCCCCTTAGCAATCAGCCCCAGCATTTT. This translates into CASRTGPLSNQPQHF.

The chain combines TRBV18 with TRBJ2-2, with D maybe TRBD1 (6 bases). Per germline, CDR1 KGHSH and CDR2 LQKENI. The CDR3 spans 15 residues. The V end was cut by 3 bases, the J end by 7 bases, with 15 bases between. This chain's CDR3 is CASSPGAQGSGELFF. The CDR3 region has the DNA TGTGCCAGCTCACCGGGGGCCCAGGGGAGCGGGGAGCTGTTTTTT.